The clone carrying this T cell receptor (beta chain) was recorded a few times. The CDR3 covers 11 residues. V was pared by 3 bases and J by 8 bases, with 7 bases between. CDR1 is MNHNY and CDR2 is SVGAGI in the germline V gene (reference sequence). The data originate from a study of blood T cells in healthy people across ages. The second PCR ran about 6 to 12 cycles with a sample-barcoded 5' primer and J-beta primers. Individual samples furnished no less than 2.5 million CDR3-containing paired-end reads apiece. TCRdb analysed the 5' RACE reads with MiXCR anew, one entry per CDR3 protein. The sample lists about 640,000 distinct CDR3 sequences, less than 45% occurring once.

The chain couples TRBV6-6 to TRBJ1-2; D is unresolved. The sample was blood. The TCR comes from a man older than 75 in good health. CDR3 bases: TGTGCCAGCAGTTATTTAGAAGGCTACACCTTC. This sequence encodes CASSYLEGYTF.